A selection of T cell receptor beta chains follows, all from one sample in a study of response to subunit inactivated influenza vaccine. One entry per CDR3 protein results from TCRdb running MiXCR on the RT-PCR reads. This table holds 450,000 to 550,000 distinct CDR3 sequences, 25% found once. The sequencing used CD4+ T cells sorted from PBMCs, collected less than 6 days after vaccination. The receptors were gathered from a man aged 50 to 59 who received an inactivated influenza vaccine. The CDR3 runs from the conserved cysteine through the conserved F or W. The D gene is left open where the match is weak. Rows may omit the clone size; those that give it use once, few, many or a size class.

CAIRPGLQSYEQYF | TGTGCCATCAGACCGGGCCTACAGTCCTACGAGCAGTACTTC | NA | 14 | once | TRBJ2-7 | TRBV10-3
CASSLLASSTDTQYF | TGTGCCAGCAGCTTACTTGCGTCTAGCACAGATACGCAGTATTTT | NA | 15 | NA | TRBJ2-3 | TRBV7-2
CASSYGSRTGSSGQYF | TGTGCCAGCAGCTATGGGTCCAGGACAGGGAGTTCGGGGCAGTACTTC | TRBD1 | 16 | NA | TRBJ2-7 | TRBV3-1
CASSSRRGMGSYGYTF | TGTGCCAGCAGTTCCCGCAGGGGGATGGGGTCCTATGGCTACACCTTC | TRBD1 | 16 | NA | TRBJ1-2 | TRBV6-5
CASSRNPDTLPDAEQYF | TGCGCCAGCAGCCGAAACCCCGACACATTACCTGATGCCGAGCAGTACTTC | NA | 17 | few | TRBJ2-7 | TRBV5-1
CATSDLPGHLLGTGELFF | TGTGCCACCAGTGACCTTCCGGGACACCTTTTGGGCACCGGGGAGCTGTTTTTT | NA | 18 | NA | TRBJ2-2 | TRBV24-1
CATSDGLRRETQYF | TGTGCCACCAGTGATGGGTTACGTCGAGAGACCCAGTACTTC | NA | 14 | NA | TRBJ2-5 | TRBV24-1
CASSFADRVQETQYF | TGCGCCAGCAGCTTTGCGGACAGGGTCCAAGAGACCCAGTACTTC | TRBD1 | 15 | NA | TRBJ2-5 | TRBV5-1
CASSNGQGHGYTF | TGTGCCAGCAGCAACGGACAGGGGCATGGCTACACCTTC | TRBD1 | 13 | NA | TRBJ1-2 | TRBV6-2/TRBV6-3
CASSLEWLAANTGELFF | TGCGCCAGCAGCTTGGAATGGCTAGCGGCGAACACCGGGGAGCTGTTTTTT | TRBD2 | 17 | NA | TRBJ2-2 | TRBV5-1
CSATDQRAGGYTF | TGCAGTGCTACCGACCAAAGGGCTGGTGGCTACACCTTC | NA | 13 | NA | TRBJ1-2 | TRBV20-1
CSVLDLNEQFF | TGCAGCGTCTTAGACCTAAATGAGCAGTTCTTC | NA | 11 | NA | TRBJ2-1 | TRBV29-1
CASSLGGLETQYF | TGTGCCAGCAGTTTAGGGGGCTTGGAGACCCAGTACTTC | TRBD1 | 13 | many | TRBJ2-5 | TRBV7-2
CSASPGNTEAFF | TGCAGTGCTAGCCCGGGGAACACTGAAGCTTTCTTT | NA | 12 | few | TRBJ1-1 | TRBV20-1
CASSQGVSDGNTIYF | TGCGCCAGCAGCCAAGGGGTCTCGGATGGAAACACCATATATTTT | NA | 15 | NA | TRBJ1-3 | TRBV4-3
CASSLGGASSSDTQYF | TGTGCCAGCAGCTTGGGGGGGGCCAGCAGCTCAGATACGCAGTATTTT | NA | 16 | many | TRBJ2-3 | TRBV5-5
CASSLWEGDEQYF | TGTGCCAGCAGTTTATGGGAAGGAGACGAGCAGTACTTC | NA | 13 | NA | TRBJ2-7 | TRBV12-3/TRBV12-4
CASSPPTRSGLADTQYF | TGTGCCAGCTCACCACCAACGAGGAGCGGGTTGGCAGATACGCAGTATTTT | NA | 17 | NA | TRBJ2-3 | TRBV18
CASSFSQGAYEQYF | TGTGCCAGCAGCTTTTCCCAGGGGGCTTACGAGCAGTACTTC | TRBD1 | 14 | few | TRBJ2-7 | TRBV7-2
CASSLDPTGTNEKLFF | TGTGCCAGCAGCTTAGATCCCACAGGGACTAATGAAAAACTGTTTTTT | NA | 16 | NA | TRBJ1-4 | TRBV7-2
CASSIGTVTGELFF | TGTGCCAGCAGCATCGGGACCGTCACCGGGGAGCTGTTTTTT | NA | 14 | few | TRBJ2-2 | TRBV9
CASRRATDTQYF | TGTGCCAGCAGAAGGGCAACAGATACGCAGTATTTT | NA | 12 | NA | TRBJ2-3 | TRBV6-1
CSAEQPTGGGQPQHF | TGCAGTGCGGAGCAGCCTACAGGGGGCGGGCAGCCCCAGCATTTT | TRBD1 | 15 | many | TRBJ1-5 | TRBV20-1
CASSQGPREGNTIYF | TGTGCCAGCAGCCAAGGACCCAGGGAAGGAAACACCATATATTTT | NA | 15 | NA | TRBJ1-3 | TRBV4-2
CASRTPGQGGETQYF | TGTGCCAGCAGAACACCGGGACAGGGGGGGGAGACCCAGTACTTC | TRBD1 | 15 | few | TRBJ2-5 | TRBV7-2
CASTQSPSTEAFF | TGTGCCAGCACCCAGAGTCCTTCCACTGAAGCTTTCTTT | NA | 13 | NA | TRBJ1-1 | TRBV6-2/TRBV6-3
CASSQEGTAYVAKNIQYF | TGTGCCAGCAGCCAAGAGGGGACAGCTTACGTCGCCAAAAACATTCAGTACTTC | TRBD1 | 18 | NA | TRBJ2-4 | TRBV4-2
CSAFRENRPGEQYF | TGCAGTGCTTTTAGGGAAAATCGGCCGGGCGAGCAGTACTTC | NA | 14 | NA | TRBJ2-7 | TRBV20-1
CSALGGAGYEQYF | TGCAGTGCTCTTGGGGGCGCAGGGTACGAGCAGTACTTC | NA | 13 | NA | TRBJ2-7 | TRBV20-1
CASSFLAGDLRDTQYF | TGTGCCAGCAGTTTCTTAGCGGGGGATCTAAGAGATACGCAGTATTTT | TRBD2 | 16 | NA | TRBJ2-3 | TRBV12-3/TRBV12-4
CASQFGSYNSPLHF | TGTGCCAGTCAGTTCGGCTCCTATAATTCACCCCTCCACTTT | NA | 14 | few | TRBJ1-6 | TRBV28
CSAAGLVGTGELFF | TGCAGTGCCGCGGGACTAGTAGGCACCGGGGAGCTGTTTTTT | TRBD2 | 14 | NA | TRBJ2-2 | TRBV20-1
CASSHRQGPYNEQFF | TGTGCTAGCAGCCATCGACAGGGACCCTACAATGAGCAGTTCTTC | TRBD1 | 15 | NA | TRBJ2-1 | TRBV7-7